This T cell receptor (beta chain) was recorded in a study of cytomegalovirus exposure and HLA in healthy donors. Study-wide results and limits: 16,951 TCR beta sequences were associated with HLA alleles at 0.05 false discovery rate in a later analysis. Many donors carried some public TCRs, although rarity characterized most TCR sequences. Among CMV-associated TCR beta chains, most appeared HLA-restricted in a later analysis.

A word on this clone: Its antigen is as yet unknown.

Donors were ostensibly healthy at sampling, although undocumented immune exposures were probable. Trimming took 7 bases from V and 7 from J; bases not matched to a gene: 8. The CDR3 runs to 14 residues. CDR1 is SNHLY, CDR2 FYNNEI, per germline. The PCR used 60 Vbeta and 13 Jbeta primers. Data came from immunoSEQ multiplex PCR; TCRdb stores just in-frame clones and leaves some out. Recorded for this sample: 130,000 to 150,000 clones. The source of this sequence is a man aged 35-49 years in good health and CMV-seronegative. The J gene is TRBJ2-1, the V gene TRBV2, with 9 bases fitting TRBD2. Sequencing used PBMCs. The CDR3 bases are TGTGCCAGCAAAAAGCGGGGGGTCCTAAATGAGCAGTTCTTC. As protein: CASKKRGVLNEQFF.